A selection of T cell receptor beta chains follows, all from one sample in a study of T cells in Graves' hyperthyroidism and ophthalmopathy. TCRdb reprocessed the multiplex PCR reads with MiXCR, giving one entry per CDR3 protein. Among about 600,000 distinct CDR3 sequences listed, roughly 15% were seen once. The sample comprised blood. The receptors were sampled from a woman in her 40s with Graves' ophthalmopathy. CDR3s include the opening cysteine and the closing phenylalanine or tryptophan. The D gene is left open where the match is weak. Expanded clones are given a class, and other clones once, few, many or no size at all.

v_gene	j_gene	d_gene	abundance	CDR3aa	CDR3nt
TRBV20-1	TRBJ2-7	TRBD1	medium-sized	CSARGDREYEQYF	TGCAGTGCTAGGGGTGACAGGGAATACGAGCAGTACTTC
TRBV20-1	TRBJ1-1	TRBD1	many	CSARQLGTGFTEAFF	TGCAGTGCTAGACAGCTAGGGACAGGGTTCACTGAAGCTTTCTTT
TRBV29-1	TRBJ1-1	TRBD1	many	CSVTGQGLTEAFF	TGCAGCGTTACCGGACAGGGGCTGACTGAAGCTTTCTTT
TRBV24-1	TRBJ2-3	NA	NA	CATSDSRGRTDTQYF	TGTGCCACCAGTGATTCCCGGGGCCGCACAGATACGCAGTATTTT
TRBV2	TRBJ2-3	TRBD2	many	CASRTSGRMAASTDTQYF	TGTGCCAGCAGGACTAGCGGGAGAATGGCGGCTAGCACAGATACGCAGTATTTT
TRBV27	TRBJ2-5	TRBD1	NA	CASSPTGGKKTQYF	TGTGCCAGCAGTCCTACAGGGGGAAAAAAGACCCAGTACTTC
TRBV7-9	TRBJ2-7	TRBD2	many	CASSYLAGGPHEQYF	TGTGCCAGCAGTTACCTAGCGGGAGGGCCACACGAGCAGTACTTC
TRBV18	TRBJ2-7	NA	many	CASSPGSPLDEQYF	TGTGCCAGCTCACCGGGCAGCCCCTTGGACGAGCAGTACTTC
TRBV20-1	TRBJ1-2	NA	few	CSARDFDYGYTF	TGCAGTGCTAGAGATTTCGACTATGGCTACACCTTC
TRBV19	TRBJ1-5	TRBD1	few	CASSTLQGYNQPQHF	TGTGCCAGTAGTACGCTACAGGGGTACAATCAGCCCCAGCATTTT
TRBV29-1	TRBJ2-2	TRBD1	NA	CSAAPTGGTGELFF	TGCAGCGCTGCCCCGACAGGGGGGACCGGGGAGCTGTTTTTT
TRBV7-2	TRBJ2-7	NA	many	CASSWLGYEQYF	TGTGCCAGCAGCTGGTTAGGCTACGAGCAGTACTTC
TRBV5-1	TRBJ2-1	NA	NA	CASSFFSLQSYNEQFF	TGCGCCAGCAGCTTTTTCTCCCTTCAATCCTACAATGAGCAGTTCTTC
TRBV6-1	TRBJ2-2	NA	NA	CASRRGLDTGELFF	TGTGCCAGTAGACGGGGATTAGACACCGGGGAGCTGTTTTTT
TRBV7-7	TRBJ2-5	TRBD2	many	CASSSRGVETQYF	TGTGCTAGCAGCTCCCGGGGGGTTGAGACCCAGTACTTC
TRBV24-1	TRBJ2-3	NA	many	CATSDQGTDTQYF	TGTGCCACCAGTGATCAGGGGACAGATACGCAGTATTTT
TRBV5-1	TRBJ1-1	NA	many	CASKRNLNTEAFF	TGCGCCAGCAAAAGGAATTTGAACACTGAAGCTTTCTTT
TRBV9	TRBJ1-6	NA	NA	CASSDQISNSPLHF	TGTGCCAGCAGCGACCAAATAAGTAATTCACCCCTCCACTTT
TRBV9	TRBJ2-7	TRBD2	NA	CASSVGTSGRPPQIYEQYF	TGTGCCAGCAGCGTAGGGACTAGCGGGAGGCCCCCCCAAATCTACGAGCAGTACTTC
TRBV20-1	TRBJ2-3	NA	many	CSARADRMLDTQYF	TGCAGTGCGAGAGCCGACCGGATGCTAGATACGCAGTATTTT
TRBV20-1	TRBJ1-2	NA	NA	CSAIRAVGSNYGYTF	TGCAGTGCTATTAGGGCCGTGGGAAGCAACTATGGCTACACCTTC
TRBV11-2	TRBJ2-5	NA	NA	CASSSRRAQETQYF	TGTGCCAGCAGCTCGCGAAGGGCCCAAGAGACCCAGTACTTC
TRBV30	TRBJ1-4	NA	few	CAWSPTTGVEKLFF	TGTGCCTGGAGTCCGACCACGGGGGTCGAAAAACTGTTTTTT
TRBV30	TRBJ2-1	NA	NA	CAWSVQAGQYNEQFF	TGTGCCTGGAGTGTTCAAGCGGGACAATACAATGAGCAGTTCTTC
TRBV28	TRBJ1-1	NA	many	CASSLFQDLNTEAFF	TGTGCCAGCAGTTTATTTCAGGACTTGAACACTGAAGCTTTCTTT
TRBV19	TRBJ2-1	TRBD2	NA	CASKSGSGGLNEQFF	TGTGCCAGTAAATCAGGGTCGGGGGGGCTTAATGAGCAGTTCTTC
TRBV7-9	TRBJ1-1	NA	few	CASNLGGTEAFF	TGTGCCAGCAACTTAGGGGGGACTGAAGCTTTCTTT
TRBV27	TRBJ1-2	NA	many	CASSLGRYYGYTF	TGTGCCAGCAGTTTAGGCAGATACTATGGCTACACCTTC
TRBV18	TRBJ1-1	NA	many	CASELGSTNTEAFF	TGTGCCAGCGAGTTGGGATCGACGAACACTGAAGCTTTCTTT
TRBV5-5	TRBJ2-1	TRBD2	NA	CASSSGVAGGRGDEQFF	TGTGCCAGCAGCTCGGGGGTAGCGGGAGGGAGAGGCGATGAGCAGTTCTTC
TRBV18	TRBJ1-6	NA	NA	CASSQSRGGNSPLHF	TGTGCCAGCTCCCAAAGTAGGGGCGGGAATTCACCCCTCCACTTT
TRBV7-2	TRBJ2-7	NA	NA	CASSPRHGGSYEQYF	TGTGCCAGCAGCCCTCGTCACGGGGGTTCCTACGAGCAGTACTTC
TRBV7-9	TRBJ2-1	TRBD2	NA	CASSHWTSGDEQFF	TGTGCCAGCAGCCATTGGACTAGCGGGGATGAGCAGTTCTTC
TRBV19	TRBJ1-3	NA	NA	CASTLRSYSGNTIYF	TGTGCCAGTACCCTGCGGTCGTACTCTGGAAACACCATATATTTT
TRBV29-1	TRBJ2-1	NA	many	CSVEDPQGDEQFF	TGCAGCGTTGAAGACCCTCAGGGAGATGAGCAGTTCTTC
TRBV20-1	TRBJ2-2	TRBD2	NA	CSARAGGPRTGELFF	TGCAGTGCTAGAGCGGGAGGGCCGCGCACCGGGGAGCTGTTTTTT
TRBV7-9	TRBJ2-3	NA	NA	CASSPGWDTQYF	TGTGCCAGCAGCCCTGGGTGGGATACGCAGTATTTT
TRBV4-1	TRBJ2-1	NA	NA	CASSRGSGTFSYNEQFF	TGCGCCAGCAGCCGGGGGAGCGGGACATTCTCCTACAATGAGCAGTTCTTC
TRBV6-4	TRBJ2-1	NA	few	CASSDEGSASYNEQFF	TGTGCCAGCAGTGACGAGGGCAGCGCCTCCTACAATGAGCAGTTCTTC
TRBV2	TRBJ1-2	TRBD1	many	CASSVHGQGPYGYTF	TGTGCCAGCAGCGTGCATGGACAGGGGCCCTATGGCTACACCTTC
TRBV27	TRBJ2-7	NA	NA	CASSFSNPPYEQYF	TGTGCCAGCAGTTTCTCTAACCCGCCCTACGAGCAGTACTTC
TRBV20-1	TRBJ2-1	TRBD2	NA	CSARARGASGTSGSSYNEQFF	TGCAGTGCTAGAGCGCGAGGGGCCTCCGGGACTAGCGGGAGCTCCTACAATGAGCAGTTCTTC
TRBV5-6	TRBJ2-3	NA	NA	CASSYSGNSGTDTQYF	TGTGCCAGCAGCTATTCAGGGAATTCAGGCACAGATACGCAGTATTTT
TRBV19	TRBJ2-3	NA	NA	CASSNRADTQYF	TGTGCCAGTAGTAACAGGGCAGATACGCAGTATTTT
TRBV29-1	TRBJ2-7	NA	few	CSAGAGWGEQYF	TGCAGCGCTGGGGCGGGCTGGGGCGAGCAGTACTTC
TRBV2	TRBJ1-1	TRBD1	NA	CASSDRTGNTEAFF	TGTGCCAGCAGTGACCGGACAGGGAATACTGAAGCTTTCTTT